A selection of T cell receptor beta chains follows, all from one sample in a study of OX40 agonist ivuxolimab in advanced cancers. Sequencing was performed with immunoSEQ multiplex PCR; in TCRdb, only in-frame clones are kept and a portion is missing. The table lists 65,000 to 85,000 clones, approximately 85% of them singletons. The specimen was CD4+ or CD8+ T cells sorted from blood, collected in a trial of the OX40 agonist ivuxolimab. Receptor source: an adult with an advanced solid tumor such as melanoma, head and neck, liver or kidney cancer. Both conserved end residues are part of each CDR3. The order of the fields is D gene, J gene, clone size, V gene, CDR3 protein, CDR3 DNA. The D gene is left open where the match is weak. Some rows mark clone size as missing; the rest say once, few, many or name a class of expanded clone.

-	TRBJ2-7	-	TRBV7-2	CASSSRGVSYEQYF	TGTGCCAGCAGCTCACGGGGAGTCTCCTACGAGCAGTACTTC
-	TRBJ2-7	-	TRBV6-5	CASRDNNFYEQYF	TGTGCCAGCAGGGACAACAATTTCTACGAGCAGTACTTC
TRBD2	TRBJ2-7	-	TRBV6-6	CASSPSGTRHEQYF	TGTGCCAGCAGTCCTAGCGGGACTCGCCACGAGCAGTACTTC
-	TRBJ1-1	few	TRBV10-3	CAIGQKDTEAFF	TGTGCCATCGGACAGAAGGACACTGAAGCTTTCTTT
-	TRBJ2-3	-	TRBV5-1	CASSLLDASTDTQYF	TGCGCCAGCAGCTTATTAGATGCGAGCACAGATACGCAGTATTTT
-	TRBJ2-1	-	TRBV28	CASSLRGWDNEQFF	TGTGCCAGCAGTTTAAGGGGTTGGGACAATGAGCAGTTCTTC
-	TRBJ2-7	-	TRBV30	CAWSPPSAPGEQYF	TGTGCCTGGAGTCCCCCATCGGCCCCGGGAGAGCAGTACTTC
TRBD1	TRBJ2-7	-	TRBV29-1	CSVSAGQATYEQYF	TGCAGCGTCTCCGCGGGACAGGCTACCTACGAGCAGTACTTC
-	TRBJ2-7	once	TRBV18	CASSPSSYEQYF	TGTGCCAGCTCACCTTCCTCCTACGAGCAGTACTTC
-	TRBJ1-1	few	TRBV30	CAWHRGNTEAFF	TGTGCCTGGCATAGGGGGAACACTGAAGCTTTCTTT
-	TRBJ2-7	-	TRBV6-5	CASSYSPGADEQYF	TGTGCCAGCAGTTACTCGCCAGGAGCCGACGAGCAGTACTTC
-	TRBJ2-3	once	TRBV6-1	CASSEYGAGSTDTQYF	TGTGCCAGCAGTGAATACGGGGCCGGAAGCACAGATACGCAGTATTTT
TRBD1	TRBJ2-1	-	TRBV2	CASNLGTVSYNEQFF	TGTGCCAGCAATCTTGGGACAGTCTCCTACAATGAGCAGTTCTTC
-	TRBJ1-2	-	TRBV27	CASSFKSDTRSGYTF	TGTGCCAGCAGTTTTAAAAGCGACACCCGATCGGGCTACACCTTC
-	TRBJ2-5	-	TRBV7-6	CASSLEWGASGSTQYF	TGTGCCAGCAGCCTAGAATGGGGGGCATCAGGGTCGACCCAGTACTTC
TRBD1	TRBJ2-4	once	TRBV6-1	CASSEEVTGFSGAKNIQYF	TGCGCCAGCAGTGAAGAGGTGACAGGGTTCTCAGGGGCCAAAAACATTCAGTACTTC
-	TRBJ1-5	-	TRBV2	CASRADTTRVQPQHF	TGTGCCAGCAGGGCGGACACCACCCGAGTTCAGCCCCAGCATTTT
TRBD1	TRBJ2-7	once	TRBV27	CASSFWDRSYEQYF	TGTGCCAGCAGTTTTTGGGACAGGTCCTACGAGCAGTACTTC
-	TRBJ2-7	few	TRBV11-1	CASSLEDRTSYEQYF	TGTGCCAGCAGCTTAGAAGATAGGACCTCCTACGAGCAGTACTTC
TRBD2	TRBJ2-2	-	TRBV7-9	CASSLASGSTGELFF	TGTGCCAGCAGCTTAGCCAGCGGGAGCACCGGGGAGCTGTTTTTT
-	TRBJ2-7	-	TRBV20-1	CSARTTYEQYF	TGCAGTGCTAGGACAACTTACGAGCAGTACTTC
-	TRBJ2-1	-	TRBV27	CASSQKQGRAHNEQFF	TGTGCCAGCAGTCAAAAACAAGGTCGGGCTCACAATGAGCAGTTCTTC
-	TRBJ1-1	-	TRBV18	CATFPGRTEAFF	TGTGCCACCTTCCCAGGGAGAACTGAAGCTTTCTTT
-	TRBJ2-2	-	TRBV7-2	CASSRTVGFDGELFF	TGTGCCAGCAGCCGTACGGTCGGTTTTGACGGGGAGCTGTTTTTT
-	TRBJ1-1	-	TRBV6-1	CASSQLMFEAFF	TGTGCCAGCAGTCAACTGATGTTTGAAGCTTTCTTT
-	TRBJ2-4	-	TRBV19	CASSIRGVGNIQYF	TGTGCCAGTAGTATCCGAGGGGTGGGGAACATTCAGTACTTC
-	TRBJ2-7	-	TRBV9	CASSPRRSSYEQYF	TGTGCCAGCAGCCCCCGACGGAGCTCCTACGAGCAGTACTTC